This TCR beta chain was captured in a study of early stage breast cancer tumors. As for the study in general: Average read coverage per sample was roughly 9.7-fold.

Blood replicates held 0.5 ug DNA, tumor or normal breast roughly 1.5 ug, two each. TCRdb's table, derived via immunoSEQ multiplex PCR, lists solely in-frame clones and lacks some. The table lists approximately 30,000 clones, 75% to 90% of them singletons. General study findings and limits: Most shared enriched TCRB sequences were commonly generated ones.

With respect to this clone: Its antigen remains unidentified.

Germline assignment: CDR1 SGHNT and CDR2 YYREEE (reference sequence). V was clipped by 3 bases and J by 1 base, with 13 bases between them. This CDR3 is built from 16 residues. This receptor was identified in a person aged 55 to 75 with breast cancer. Sequencing was carried out using blood. The rearrangement links TRBV5-4 to TRBJ1-4; perhaps TRBD1 as D (6 bases). Here the CDR3 reads CASSSGGGRTNEKLFF. CDR3 bases: TGTGCCAGCAGCTCGGGCGGGGGGCGAACTAATGAAAAACTGTTTTTT.